This record concerns one TCR beta chain sequence. Antigen unknown. This specimen belongs to a study of T cells in Graves' hyperthyroidism and ophthalmopathy. Notes on the study in general: Blood held most thyroid clonotypes expanded above 0.001 frequency.

TCR beta CDR3 region amplification was performed from RNA transcripts. During a first-round RT-PCR of the TCR CDR3, the HTBI primer set was used. TCRdb itself ran the multiplex PCR reads through MiXCR, one entry per CDR3 protein. The sample has about 530,000 distinct CDR3 sequences, 17% seen once; the top ten hold around 17%. Patients were excluded because of uncontrolled infection, other autoimmune disease, pregnancy or lactation. Diagnoses were made from clinical symptoms, serum measures (thyroxine and TRAb), thyroid ultrasound and orbital computed tomography. Trimming took 7 bases from V and 2 from J, leaving 15 bases between them. This CDR3 is built from 15 residues. Germline V gene lookup returns CDR1 SQVTM and CDR2 ANQGSEA.

V gene TRBV29-1 combines with J gene TRBJ2-6; no reliable D call. The sequencing sample was made of blood. The clonotype was recovered from a young woman with Graves' ophthalmopathy. The CDR3: CSETGCWAGANVLTF. DNA for the CDR3: TGCAGCGAAACCGGGTGCTGGGCTGGGGCCAACGTCCTGACTTTC.